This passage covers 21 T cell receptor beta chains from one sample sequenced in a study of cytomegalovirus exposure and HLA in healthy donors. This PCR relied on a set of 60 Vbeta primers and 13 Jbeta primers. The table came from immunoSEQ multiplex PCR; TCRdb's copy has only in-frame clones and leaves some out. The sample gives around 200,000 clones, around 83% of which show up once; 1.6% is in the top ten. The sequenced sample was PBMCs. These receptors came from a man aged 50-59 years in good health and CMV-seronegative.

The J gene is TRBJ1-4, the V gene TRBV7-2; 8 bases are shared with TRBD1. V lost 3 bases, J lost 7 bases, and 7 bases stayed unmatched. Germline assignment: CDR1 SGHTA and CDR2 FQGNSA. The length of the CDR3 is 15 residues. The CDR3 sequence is CASSFRAGGGEKLFF. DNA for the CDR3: TGTGCCAGCAGCTTTAGAGCAGGGGGCGGTGAAAAACTGTTTTTT.

The CDR3 is CASSLFQGSNQPQHF. The CDR3 DNA is TGTGCCAGCAGCTTATTCCAGGGAAGCAATCAGCCCCAGCATTTT. The chain couples TRBV7-2 to TRBJ1-5; weak D call: TRBD1 (5 bases). Between the trimmed V and J ends, which lost 2 bases and 1 base, there was a span of 9 bases. The CDR3 sequence is 15 residues long. Germline V gene sequence: CDR1 SGHTA, CDR2 FQGNSA.

CDR3 sequence: CASSRGPGQGFFF. As DNA, the CDR3 is TGTGCCAGCAGTAGGGGACCGGGACAGGGATTTTTCTTT. The chain recombines TRBV6-5 with TRBJ1-1; TRBD1 matches at 9 bases. The V gene end was trimmed by 5 bases and the J gene end by 13 bases; junction bases not matched to a gene: 11. This CDR3 is 13 amino acids long. Germline V gives CDR1 MNHEY, CDR2 SVGAGI.

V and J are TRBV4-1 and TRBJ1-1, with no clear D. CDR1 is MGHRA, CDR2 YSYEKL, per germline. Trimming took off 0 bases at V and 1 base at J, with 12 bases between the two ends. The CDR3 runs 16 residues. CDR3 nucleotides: TGCGCCAGCAGCCAAGATGCGGAGGGCCCGAACACTGAAGCTTTCTTT. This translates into CASSQDAEGPNTEAFF.

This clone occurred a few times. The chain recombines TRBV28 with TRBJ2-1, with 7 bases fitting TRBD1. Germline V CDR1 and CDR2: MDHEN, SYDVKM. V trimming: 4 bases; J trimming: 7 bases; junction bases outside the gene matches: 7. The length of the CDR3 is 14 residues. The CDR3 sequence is CASSSRRGRNEQFF. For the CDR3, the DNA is TGTGCCAGCAGTTCGCGAAGGGGGCGGAATGAGCAGTTCTTC.

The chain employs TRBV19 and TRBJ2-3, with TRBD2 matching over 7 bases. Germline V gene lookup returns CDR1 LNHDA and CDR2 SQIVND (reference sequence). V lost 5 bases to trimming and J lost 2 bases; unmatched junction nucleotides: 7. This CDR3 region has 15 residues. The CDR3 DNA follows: TGTGCCAGTAGTGACCCTAGCGGAGCCACAGATACGCAGTATTTT. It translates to CASSDPSGATDTQYF.

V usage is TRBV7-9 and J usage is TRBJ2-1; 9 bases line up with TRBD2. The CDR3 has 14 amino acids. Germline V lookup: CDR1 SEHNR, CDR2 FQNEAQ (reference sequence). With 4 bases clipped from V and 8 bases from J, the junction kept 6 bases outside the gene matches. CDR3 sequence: CASSSGLALYEQFF. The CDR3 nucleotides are TGTGCCAGCAGCTCAGGACTAGCGTTATATGAGCAGTTCTTC.

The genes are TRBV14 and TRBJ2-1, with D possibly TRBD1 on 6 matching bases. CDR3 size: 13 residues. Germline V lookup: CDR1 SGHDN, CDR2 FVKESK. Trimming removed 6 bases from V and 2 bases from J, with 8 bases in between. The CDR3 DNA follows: TGTGCCAGCAGGCAGGGGACCTACAATGAGCAGTTCTTC. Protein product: CASRQGTYNEQFF.

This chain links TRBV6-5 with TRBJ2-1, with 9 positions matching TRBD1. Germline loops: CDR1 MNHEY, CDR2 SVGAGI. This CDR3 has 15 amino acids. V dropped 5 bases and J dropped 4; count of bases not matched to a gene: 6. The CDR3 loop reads CASSKDRGRYNEQFF. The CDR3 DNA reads TGTGCCAGCAGTAAAGACAGGGGGAGGTACAATGAGCAGTTCTTC.

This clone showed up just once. CDR3 sequence reads: CASHERQGVRTGELFF. The DNA for the CDR3 is TGTGCCAGCCACGAAAGACAGGGAGTTCGCACCGGGGAGCTGTTTTTT. The genes are TRBV19 and TRBJ2-2; 7 bases map to TRBD1. In germline, CDR1 is LNHDA, CDR2 SQIVND (reference sequence). V lost 9 bases to trimming and J lost 4 bases; unmatched junction nucleotides: 14. The CDR3 has 16 residues.

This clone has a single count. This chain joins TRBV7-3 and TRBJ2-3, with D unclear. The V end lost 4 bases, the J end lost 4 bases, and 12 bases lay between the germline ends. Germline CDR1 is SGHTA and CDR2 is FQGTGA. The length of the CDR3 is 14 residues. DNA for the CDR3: TGTGCCAGCAGCTCCTCGAGGCGTCCAGATACGCAGTATTTT. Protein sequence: CASSSSRRPDTQYF.

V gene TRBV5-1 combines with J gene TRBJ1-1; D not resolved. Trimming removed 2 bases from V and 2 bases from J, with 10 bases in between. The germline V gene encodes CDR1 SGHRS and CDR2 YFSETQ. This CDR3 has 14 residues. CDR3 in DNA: TGCGCCAGCAGCTTTTTGTCAGAAAACACTGAAGCTTTCTTT. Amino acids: CASSFLSENTEAFF.

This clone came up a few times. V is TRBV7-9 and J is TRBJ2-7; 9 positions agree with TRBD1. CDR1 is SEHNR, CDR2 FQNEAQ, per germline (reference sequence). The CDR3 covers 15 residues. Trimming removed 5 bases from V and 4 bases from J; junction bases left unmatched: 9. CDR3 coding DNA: TGTGCCAGCAGCGATTCCGGGACAGGGCTGTACGAGCAGTACTTC. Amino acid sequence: CASSDSGTGLYEQYF.

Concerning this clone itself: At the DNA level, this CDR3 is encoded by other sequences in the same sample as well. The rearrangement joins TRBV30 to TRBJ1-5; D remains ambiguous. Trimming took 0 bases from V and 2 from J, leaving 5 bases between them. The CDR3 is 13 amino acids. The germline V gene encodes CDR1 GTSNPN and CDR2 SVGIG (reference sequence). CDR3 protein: CAWSVQGNQPQHF. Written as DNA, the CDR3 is TGTGCCTGGAGTGTACAAGGCAATCAGCCCCAGCATTTT.

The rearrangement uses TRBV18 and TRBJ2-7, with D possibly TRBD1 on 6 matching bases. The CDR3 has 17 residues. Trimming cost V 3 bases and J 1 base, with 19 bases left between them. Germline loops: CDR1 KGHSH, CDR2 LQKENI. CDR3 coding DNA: TGTGCCAGCTCACCCGACTTGGGCAGGGGCGCTTCCTACGAGCAGTACTTC. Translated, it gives CASSPDLGRGASYEQYF.

CDR3 sequence reads: CSARLVHEQFF. As DNA, the CDR3 is TGCAGTGCGAGACTAGTCCATGAGCAGTTCTTC. V gene TRBV20-1 combines with J gene TRBJ2-1, with D perhaps TRBD2 (6 bases). CDR3 length: 11 amino acids. CDR1 DFQATT and CDR2 SNEGSKA come from the germline V gene (reference sequence). V was clipped by 6 bases and J by 8 bases, with 11 bases between them.

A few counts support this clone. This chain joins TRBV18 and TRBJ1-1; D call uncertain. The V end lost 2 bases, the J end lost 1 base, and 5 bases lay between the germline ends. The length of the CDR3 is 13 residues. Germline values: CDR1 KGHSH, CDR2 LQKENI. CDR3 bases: TGTGCCAGCTCACCAACAGAGAACACTGAAGCTTTCTTT. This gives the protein CASSPTENTEAFF.

DNA for the CDR3: TGTGCCAGCAGCTTAGATGCCAGGGGGCGATCCCATGAGCCCCAGCATTTT. Protein sequence: CASSLDARGRSHEPQHF. The chain uses TRBV7-8 and TRBJ1-5, with TRBD1 matching 8 bases. With 1 base clipped from V and 8 bases from J, the junction kept 13 bases outside the gene matches. The CDR3 contains 17 residues. Looked up from germline, CDR1 is SGHVS and CDR2 is FQNEAQ.

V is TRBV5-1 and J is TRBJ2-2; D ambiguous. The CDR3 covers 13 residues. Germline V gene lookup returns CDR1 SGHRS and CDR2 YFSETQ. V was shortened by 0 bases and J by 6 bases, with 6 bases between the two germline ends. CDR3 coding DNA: TGCGCCAGCAGCTTGGACGGAGCCGGGGAGCTGTTTTTT. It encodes CASSLDGAGELFF. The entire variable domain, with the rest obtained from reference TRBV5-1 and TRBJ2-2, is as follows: KAGVTQTPRYLIKTRGQQVTLSCSPISGHRSVSWYQQTPGQGLQFLFEYFSETQRNKGNFPGRFSGRQFSNSRSEMNVSTLELGDSALYLCASSLDGAGELFFGEGSRLTVL.

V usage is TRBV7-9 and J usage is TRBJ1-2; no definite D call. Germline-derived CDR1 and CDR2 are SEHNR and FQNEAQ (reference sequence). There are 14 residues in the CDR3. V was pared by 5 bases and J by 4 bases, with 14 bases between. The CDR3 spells CASSLTREGYGYTF. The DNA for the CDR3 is TGTGCCAGCAGCCTAACGAGGGAAGGCTATGGCTACACCTTC.

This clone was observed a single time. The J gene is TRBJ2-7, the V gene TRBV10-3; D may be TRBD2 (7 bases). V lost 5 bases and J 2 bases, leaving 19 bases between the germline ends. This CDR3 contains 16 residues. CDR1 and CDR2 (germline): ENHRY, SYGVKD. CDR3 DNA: TGTGCCATCAGTCCCACCTCTGCGGGGGCCCCCTACGAGCAGTACTTC. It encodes CAISPTSAGAPYEQYF.